This T cell receptor beta chain comes out of a study of blood T cell repertoires in COVID-19. Background on the study: COVID-19 samples from acute and convalescent phases originated in the United States, Italy and Spain.

Germline CDR1 reads SNHLY; CDR2 reads FYNNEI. Trimming stripped 3 bases from V and 0 bases from J, with 3 bases between. The CDR3 has 13 amino acids. The repertoire was sequenced with immunoSEQ multiplex PCR; TCRdb's copy has only in-frame clones and lacks some. The table has roughly 120,000 clones, approximately 79% seen once; the top ten hold 16%. Sequenced material: peripheral blood. This TCR derives from a woman of 80 years or more with active or convalescent COVID-19. The chain recombines TRBV2 with TRBJ2-1; the D is unclear. DNA for the CDR3: TGTGCCAGCAGTGACTCCTCCTACAATGAGCAGTTCTTC. It codes for CASSDSSYNEQFF.